This T cell receptor (beta chain) originates from a study of OX40 agonist ivuxolimab in advanced cancers. Autoimmune disease history or systemic immunosuppression was exclusionary. This clone appeared once. Antigen: not known. Clones were sequenced by immunoSEQ multiplex PCR, and TCRdb holds only the in-frame ones, with some missing. Among some 95,000 clones listed, about 91% were seen once. Study-level results: CD8+ T cells (on average) carried more expanded clones than CD4+ T cells. Clones of CD4+ and CD8+ blood T cells grew by week 6 at doses of 0.1 to 3.0 mg/kg. Several nonresponders also turned out to have low normalized T-cell clonal expansion.

Source: CD4+ or CD8+ T cells sorted from blood, taken in a trial of the OX40 agonist ivuxolimab. The receptor comes from an adult with an advanced solid tumor such as melanoma, head and neck, liver or kidney cancer.

DNA for the CDR3: TGTGCCAGCAGAGCCCCGGGACAGGGGGAGACCCAGTACTTC. Translation: CASRAPGQGETQYF. V gene TRBV6-5 combines with J gene TRBJ2-5; TRBD1 aligns across 10 bases. Germline V gene data show CDR1 as MNHEY and CDR2 as SVGAGI. The trim removed 6 bases at V and 5 bases at J, leaving 6 bases unmatched. The length of the CDR3 is 14 residues.